The clone carrying this T cell receptor (beta chain) has more than one count but fewer than ten. TCRdb analysed the 5' RACE reads with MiXCR anew, one entry per CDR3 protein. Of about 240,000 distinct CDR3 sequences in the sample, 9.5% to 15% were seen once. The sample originates from a study of identical twins. CDR1 and CDR2 from the germline V gene are MDHEN and SYDVKM. With V trimmed by 6 bases and J by 6 bases, 12 bases remained unmatched. This CDR3 is 15 amino acids long. Another study also made use of these data, one on yellow fever vaccine responses in identical twins.

The rearrangement uses TRBV28 and TRBJ2-7, with 9 bases fitting TRBD2. Source material: memory (CD45RO+) T cells sorted from blood. This TCR was recovered from a woman in her late teens or twenties in good health. The CDR3, as DNA: TGTGCCAGCAGCTGGGCAGCGGGAGGAACCTCCGAGCAGTACTTC. This translates into CASSWAAGGTSEQYF.